These 22 T cell receptor beta chains were all obtained from the same sample, sequenced in a study of blood T cell repertoires in COVID-19. Here immunoSEQ multiplex PCR was the method, and the copy in TCRdb shows in-frame clones only, minus some. The data show some 33,000 clones, roughly 88% seen once. Sample: peripheral blood. Source of these receptors: a human donor in a cohort sampled during active COVID-19.

This sequence joins TRBV10-1 and TRBJ2-1, with 11 bases that match TRBD1. The CDR3 has 16 amino acids. Trimming removed 2 bases from V and 7 bases from J; junction bases left unmatched: 7. The germline gives CDR1 WNHNN, CDR2 SYGVQD (reference sequence). The CDR3 sequence: CASSEIVGQGVNEQFF. For the CDR3, the DNA is TGCGCCAGCAGTGAGATAGTGGGACAGGGGGTTAATGAGCAGTTCTTC.

The V and J genes are TRBV6-1 and TRBJ2-5, with TRBD1 as a possible D gene (5 bases). Trimming cost V 3 bases and J 4 bases, with 15 bases left between them. The CDR3 has 15 residues. Germline V gene sequence: CDR1 MNHNS, CDR2 SASEGT. This CDR3 is CASSEERIRGETQYF. CDR3 bases: TGTGCCAGCAGTGAGGAACGTATTAGGGGAGAGACCCAGTACTTC.

The chain has TRBV5-1 and TRBJ2-1; 12 positions match TRBD2. The CDR3 is 16 amino acids. Germline CDR1 SGHRS, CDR2 YFSETQ. V dropped 3 bases and J dropped 7; count of bases not matched to a gene: 8. DNA of the CDR3: TGCGCCAGCAGCTCGGGTACTAGCGGGGGGTGGAATGAGCAGTTCTTC. The encoded protein is CASSSGTSGGWNEQFF.

This clone appeared a single time. The V and J genes are TRBV2 and TRBJ2-1, with D hard to call. The CDR3 sequence is 12 residues long. Germline V gene sequence: CDR1 SNHLY, CDR2 FYNNEI. Trimming shortened V by 6 bases and J by 6 bases, and 9 bases separated the two germline ends. The DNA for the CDR3 is TGTGCCAGCAGCCCCAAGCTCAATGAGCAGTTCTTC. Its protein is CASSPKLNEQFF.

This clone was seen a handful of times. The chain links TRBV6-5 to TRBJ2-7; perhaps TRBD1 as D (6 bases). The germline V and J ends were trimmed by 5 bases and 4 bases, with 9 bases remaining between them. Germline V CDR1 and CDR2: MNHEY, SVGAGI. The CDR3 covers 12 residues. In DNA form, the CDR3 reads TGTGCCAGCAGTCCCACAGGGTACGAGCAGTACTTC. It translates to CASSPTGYEQYF.

The rearrangement uses TRBV5-1 and TRBJ2-3; TRBD2 aligns across 10 bases. This CDR3 comprises 15 residues. CDR1 SGHRS and CDR2 YFSETQ come from the germline V gene. The V and J ends lost 3 bases and 1 base, in that order; junction bases with no gene match: 2. This CDR3 reads CASSSSGGGTDTQYF. For the CDR3, the DNA is TGCGCCAGCAGCTCCAGCGGGGGGGGCACAGATACGCAGTATTTT.

The V gene is TRBV6-1, the J gene TRBJ2-1; 10 bases are a match to TRBD1. The germline gives CDR1 MNHNS, CDR2 SASEGT. The V segment lost 1 base and the J segment 9 bases; nucleotides outside the gene matches: 15. This CDR3 comprises 18 residues. CDR3 sequence reads: CASSEVTPRQGAWGEQFF. CDR3 sequence (DNA): TGTGCCAGCAGTGAAGTAACCCCTAGACAGGGGGCTTGGGGTGAGCAGTTCTTC.

The genes are TRBV7-2 and TRBJ2-4, with a possible D match to TRBD2 (5 bases). The CDR3 covers 15 residues. Germline V gene data show CDR1 as SGHTA and CDR2 as FQGNSA. V gave up 4 bases and J gave up 3 bases, with 13 bases separating them. This CDR3 reads CASSSTSSGKNIQYF. Here the CDR3 DNA reads TGTGCCAGCAGCTCCACTTCCAGCGGCAAAAACATTCAGTACTTC.

CDR3: CASSPGVKYEQYF. The CDR3 DNA reads TGTGCCAGCAGCCCCGGGGTCAAGTACGAGCAGTACTTC. The chain carries TRBV7-8 and TRBJ2-7; TRBD2 is a possible D gene (5 bases). There are 13 residues in the CDR3. In germline, CDR1 is SGHVS, CDR2 FQNEAQ. V was pared by 5 bases and J by 4 bases, with 12 bases between.

V usage is TRBV5-1 and J usage is TRBJ2-2; no definite D call. V lost 4 bases to trimming and J lost 1 base, with 5 bases between them. The CDR3 sequence is 13 residues long. From germline, CDR1 is SGHRS and CDR2 YFSETQ. CDR3 region: CASSVQNTGELFF. The CDR3 region has the DNA TGCGCCAGCAGCGTACAGAACACCGGGGAGCTGTTTTTT.

This clone was counted once. The chain carries TRBV5-1 and TRBJ1-1; TRBD1 aligns across 7 bases. The V segment lost 4 bases and the J segment 4 bases; nucleotides outside the gene matches: 10. Looked up from germline, CDR1 is SGHRS and CDR2 is YFSETQ. This CDR3 has 15 residues. The CDR3 region has the DNA TGCGCCAGCAGCCGAACAGGGGAGGTGGGCACTGAAGCTTTCTTT. Encoded protein: CASSRTGEVGTEAFF.

This clone occurred once. The CDR3 sequence: CASSSSGASYNEQFF. CDR3 bases: TGTGCCAGCAGCTCGAGCGGGGCCTCCTACAATGAGCAGTTCTTC. V is TRBV11-3 and J is TRBJ2-1; 7 bases are a match to TRBD2. Germline V gene lookup returns CDR1 SGHNT and CDR2 YENEEA. Germline trimming cut 4 bases from V and 0 bases from J; bases unmatched to any gene: 3. This CDR3 is 15 amino acids long.

The chain is built from TRBV27 and TRBJ2-1, with D uncertain. The CDR3 totals 13 residues. The germline gives CDR1 MNHEY, CDR2 SMNVEV (reference sequence). V was shortened by 3 bases and J by 6 bases, with 9 bases between the two germline ends. The CDR3 protein is CASSLRLTNEQFF. DNA for the CDR3: TGTGCCAGCAGTTTGCGACTCACCAATGAGCAGTTCTTC.

This chain joins TRBV7-2 and TRBJ2-3; D might be TRBD2 (6 bases). Germline loops: CDR1 SGHTA, CDR2 FQGNSA. Trimming pared 6 bases from V and 0 bases from J, leaving 10 bases between. The CDR3 is made up of 14 amino acids. The CDR3 loop reads CASSLGTSTDTQYF. As DNA, the CDR3 is TGTGCCAGCAGTCTAGGGACTAGCACAGATACGCAGTATTTT.

The rearrangement links TRBV4-1 to TRBJ2-1; TRBD2 matches 10 bases. Unmatched junction bases numbered 11, after V lost 3 bases and J lost 9 bases. Germline values: CDR1 MGHRA, CDR2 YSYEKL. The CDR3 spans 16 residues. CDR3 DNA: TGCGCCAGCAGCCAGGCTTCTAGCGGGGGTTTTAGTGAGCAGTTCTTC. Translating gives CASSQASSGGFSEQFF.

This chain joins TRBV10-3 and TRBJ2-1, with D possibly matching TRBD1 (6 bases). This CDR3 has 14 residues. CDR1 is ENHRY and CDR2 is SYGVKD in the germline V gene. Trimming took off 2 bases at V and 4 bases at J, with 9 bases between the two ends. CDR3 nucleotide sequence: TGTGCCATCAGTGAGACAGGGCCTTACAATGAGCAGTTCTTC. Encoded protein: CAISETGPYNEQFF.

This clone was counted once. This chain joins TRBV10-2 and TRBJ2-2; D is perhaps TRBD2 (7 bases). V was trimmed by 6 bases and J by 9 bases, leaving 23 bases between them. The CDR3 loop spans 16 amino acids. Per germline, CDR1 WSHSY and CDR2 SAAADI. The CDR3 sequence: CASSGGAGESRWELFF. The CDR3 DNA reads TGCGCCAGCAGCGGGGGCGCGGGGGAGTCAAGGTGGGAGCTGTTTTTT.

This clone was seen more than once but under ten times. The chain uses TRBV10-3 and TRBJ2-7; no clear D. Germline V gene lookup returns CDR1 ENHRY and CDR2 SYGVKD. This CDR3 has 12 amino acids. V lost 4 bases and J lost 5, with 9 bases in between. CDR3 sequence (DNA): TGTGCCATCAGTGCCGGGTATGACGAGCAGTACTTC. Protein sequence: CAISAGYDEQYF.

This chain links TRBV2 with TRBJ2-1, with D maybe TRBD1 (7 bases). CDR1 is SNHLY, CDR2 FYNNEI, per germline. The CDR3 is 14 residues long. V was clipped by 0 bases and J by 9 bases, with 12 bases between them. CDR3 nucleotide sequence: TGTGCCAGCAGTGAAGCGCTTCAGGGGGGTGAGCAGTTCTTC. Translating it yields CASSEALQGGEQFF.

V gene TRBV14 combines with J gene TRBJ1-2; 7 bases line up with TRBD1. This CDR3 region has 15 residues. Looked up from germline, CDR1 is SGHDN and CDR2 is FVKESK. The trim removed 4 bases at V and 0 bases at J, leaving 5 bases unmatched. The DNA of the CDR3 is TGTGCCAGCAGCCTGGGACAGCTAGCTAACTATGGCTACACCTTC. This encodes CASSLGQLANYGYTF.

V and J are TRBV10-3 and TRBJ1-2; D unclear. CDR1 ENHRY and CDR2 SYGVKD come from the germline V gene. The CDR3 is 12 residues long. V lost 1 base to trimming and J lost 6 bases, with 6 bases between them. The DNA for the CDR3 is TGTGCCATCAGTGAGTTAAGAGATGGCTACACCTTC. Amino acid sequence: CAISELRDGYTF.

The chain uses TRBV12-5 and TRBJ2-1, with D unresolved. Germline lookup yields CDR1 LGHNT and CDR2 FRNRAP. The CDR3 is made up of 14 amino acids. Trimming pared 0 bases from V and 7 bases from J, leaving 10 bases between. CDR3 amino acids: CASGLVQAKNEQFF. DNA for the CDR3: TGTGCTAGTGGTTTGGTCCAGGCAAAGAATGAGCAGTTCTTC. The complete variable domain, with remaining parts taken from reference TRBV12-5 and TRBJ2-1, reads DARVTQTPRHKVTEMGQEVTMRCQPILGHNTVFWYRQTMMQGLELLAYFRNRAPLDDSGMPKDRFSAEMPDATLATLKIQPSEPRDSAVYFCASGLVQAKNEQFFGPGTRLTVL.